This T cell receptor (beta chain) emerged from a study of neurological immune-mediated disorders (dated by TCRdb to about 2019). Some background on the complete study: Peripheral blood TCR-beta repertoires from patients with HTLV-I-associated myelopathy (HAM/TSP), patients with multiple sclerosis, and healthy controls were compared in the study using UMI-based sequencing. Alongside PBMC samples, the set of some 98 TCR-beta libraries contained longitudinal samples, technical triplicates, and paired CD4+ and CD8+ T-cell subsets that had been sorted. Longitudinal HAM/TSP and healthy donors had 3 time-points each (roughly 3-40 month intervals). The cohort included around 70 subjects: some 14 with HAM/TSP, about 34 with multiple sclerosis, and approximately 20 healthy controls. The paper's findings and limits, for the study overall: No identical CDR3 amino acid sequences were found to be shared among expanded clones across subjects, suggesting that TCR-beta repertoires were private in all groups. TCR clonal expansion was highest in HAM/TSP patients and lowest in MS patients, with MS patients falling below even healthy controls.

V is reduced by 4 bases and J by 6 bases, leaving a spacing of 18 bases between them. The germline V gene yields MNHGY for CDR1 and SAAAGT for CDR2. The CDR3 has 16 amino acids, counting the end cysteine and phenylalanine. Just the 48-base CDR3 DNA is kept, in frame starting at base 1. The label giving this sample's time point can be read as: longitudinal time-point 1 (baseline). The healthy controls were volunteers from blood banks in Maryland, USA. For unsorted PBMC libraries, 2 million PBMCs were used after storage in RNAlater at -80 degrees C until RNA extraction. Peripheral blood underwent Ficoll-Hypaque density gradient centrifugation to isolate PBMCs, which were then cryopreserved in liquid nitrogen. This clonotype was detected once. Its specific antigen is unknown. Qualities for individual bases were not recorded, and no much larger clone is one base off. One read amounts to weak evidence. cDNA synthesis used template-switch 5'RACE with a primer carrying a 10-nucleotide random unique molecular identifier tagging each TCR transcript. Over 170 million TCR-beta sequences, covering 15-18 subjects, were produced in each sequencing run. The RNeasy kit was used for extraction of total RNA. The KAPA Real-time Library Amplification kit was used to amplify TCR-beta VDJ regions with primers for the TCR constant region and the 5'RACE anchor. A first PCR added sample indexes and Illumina adaptors, after which a second PCR increased the library yield. After purification with Ampure beads, the TCR product of roughly 650 bp was size-selected on a 2% E-gel SizeSelection system. Before pooling, libraries had their quality checked on a Bioanalyzer, their concentration measured with Qubit, and their quantity determined with the Kapa Library Quantification kit. Libraries were sequenced paired-end 2 x 150 bp on an Illumina HiSeq 2500. To increase sequence diversity, roughly 24-32% phiX was spiked into each library pool. In the paper's pipeline: Quality-filtered reads were processed with the UMI-based MiGEC pipeline, which removed over 80% of raw TCR sequences during error correction. IMGT germline references were used for aligning VDJ genes, and each clonotype was defined as a unique CDR3 amino acid sequence together with its V-J genes. VDJtools evaluated clonal expansion, Shannon diversity and CDR3 relatedness (CalcPairwiseDistances, ClusterSamples); CLCbio workbench built phylogenetic trees. A clone was classed as expanded if it had 8 or more unique UMIs, a cutoff based on coefficient-of-variation modelling across technical triplicates. TCRdb reworked the public reads: Q25 trimming with fastp, MiXCR clone assembly, productive beta chains retained. Each entry merges the rows of one CDR3 protein and shows their most common DNA and genes. Here the V and J calls rest on TCRdb's processing, not on the authors' analysis. The sample table holds about 53,000 distinct CDR3 sequences, of which over 8% were seen once. 1.5% to 2% of the sample goes to the ten largest clones.

The sample was PBMCs. The V and J segments used are TRBV6-8 and TRBJ1-4, with the D gene uncertain. The origin of this receptor is a middle-aged woman in good health. The nucleotides read TGTGCCAGCAGTTGCCCCCCGGAGGGATGGGATGAAAAACTGTTTTTT. Its coded protein is CASSCPPEGWDEKLFF.